The 28 T cell receptor beta chains given below trace back to one sample, sequenced in a study of shared clonotypes between healthy human individuals. Only in-frame clones appear in the TCRdb table, and some are missing; sequencing was by immunoSEQ multiplex PCR. The table has over a million clones, 75% to 85% seen once; the top ten hold 0.5% to 0.65%. The sequenced material came from memory CD4+ T cells from PBMCs. Subset of the sample: CD45RA-negative fraction. Receptors were obtained from a man aged 18 to 29 in good health. Some clones in this sample may be carry-over from other donors' samples.

The J gene is TRBJ2-1, the V gene TRBV30, with D unresolved. The CDR3 is 12 residues long. V was clipped by 4 bases and J by 0 bases, with 4 bases between them. Germline CDR1 GTSNPN, CDR2 SVGIG (reference sequence). CDR3 residues: CAWTSSYNEQFF. The CDR3 coding sequence is TGTGCCTGGACTAGCTCCTACAATGAGCAGTTCTTC.

The chain couples TRBV9 to TRBJ2-2, with 11 positions matching TRBD2. Germline CDR1 reads SGDLS; CDR2 reads YYNGEE. The CDR3 length is 18 residues. The ends lost 0 bases at V and 2 bases at J; junction bases unmatched: 6. As DNA, the CDR3 is TGTGCCAGCAGCGTAGGAGATGGGACTAGCGGAAACACCGGGGAGCTGTTTTTT. Encoded protein: CASSVGDGTSGNTGELFF.

The chain carries TRBV5-1 and TRBJ2-1; no clear D. V lost 0 bases and J lost 4, with 8 bases in between. Germline loops: CDR1 SGHRS, CDR2 YFSETQ. The CDR3 has 14 residues. CDR3 sequence reads: CASSLGDGYNEQFF. The CDR3 nucleotides read TGCGCCAGCAGCTTGGGCGACGGTTACAATGAGCAGTTCTTC. The whole variable domain, remainder taken from reference TRBV5-1 and TRBJ2-1, is KAGVTQTPRYLIKTRGQQVTLSCSPISGHRSVSWYQQTPGQGLQFLFEYFSETQRNKGNFPGRFSGRQFSNSRSEMNVSTLELGDSALYLCASSLGDGYNEQFFGPGTRLTVL.

The J gene is TRBJ1-2, the V gene TRBV7-2, with D unresolved. The CDR3 runs to 14 residues. In germline, CDR1 is SGHTA, CDR2 FQGNSA. Trimming removed 0 bases from V and 8 bases from J, with 13 bases in between. The DNA of the CDR3 is TGTGCCAGCAGCTTAGCGCTCCAAAATGGGGGCTACACCTTC. Residues: CASSLALQNGGYTF.

The rearrangement links TRBV5-1 to TRBJ2-7, with 9 bases lining up with TRBD1. Germline lookup yields CDR1 SGHRS and CDR2 YFSETQ. The J segment lost 6 bases and the V segment lost 0 bases, leaving 7 bases of the junction unmatched. The CDR3 extends over 15 amino acids. The CDR3 here is CASSLAGTGIREQYF. The DNA for the CDR3 is TGCGCCAGCAGCTTGGCCGGGACAGGGATTCGCGAGCAGTACTTC. The full variable domain, with the rest looked up from reference TRBV5-1 and TRBJ2-7, is KAGVTQTPRYLIKTRGQQVTLSCSPISGHRSVSWYQQTPGQGLQFLFEYFSETQRNKGNFPGRFSGRQFSNSRSEMNVSTLELGDSALYLCASSLAGTGIREQYFGPGTRLTVT.

A single count supports this clone. V usage is TRBV19 and J usage is TRBJ1-1; 9 bases are a match to TRBD1. The ends lost 7 bases at V and 0 bases at J; junction bases unmatched: 9. Germline V gene sequence: CDR1 LNHDA, CDR2 SQIVND (reference sequence). The CDR3 extends over 16 amino acids. Here the CDR3 DNA reads TGTGCCAGTAAGGGGGACAGGGCTACCCTGAACACTGAAGCTTTCTTT. It yields the protein CASKGDRATLNTEAFF.

The chain joins TRBV7-2 to TRBJ2-7; TRBD2 might be the D (6 bases). The ends were cut back, 1 base at V and 0 bases at J, with 16 bases in the middle. Germline CDR1 SGHTA, CDR2 FQGNSA. The CDR3 contains 17 residues. The CDR3 DNA is TGTGCCAGCAGCTTAGTAGTGTTGCGGGACGACTCCTACGAGCAGTACTTC. Translation gives CASSLVVLRDDSYEQYF.

The chain recombines TRBV5-1 with TRBJ1-2; 7 nucleotides match TRBD1. Germline loops: CDR1 SGHRS, CDR2 YFSETQ. V lost 0 bases, J lost 5 bases, and 4 bases stayed unmatched. The CDR3 has 14 residues. The CDR3 DNA reads as TGCGCCAGCAGCTTGGAAAGGGGGCCTTATGGCTACACCTTC. It codes for CASSLERGPYGYTF.

The chain carries TRBV6-5 and TRBJ1-1; the D gene is possibly TRBD1 (5 bases). Trimming shortened V by 0 bases and J by 1 base, and 9 bases separated the two germline ends. Germline-derived CDR1 and CDR2 are MNHEY and SVGAGI. The length of the CDR3 is 15 residues. CDR3 sequence: CASSYSWGENTEAFF. In nucleotides, the CDR3 is TGTGCCAGCAGTTACTCCTGGGGCGAGAACACTGAAGCTTTCTTT.

This CDR3 is CASRMDLNTGELFF. In DNA form, the CDR3 reads TGTGCCAGCCGGATGGACTTGAACACCGGGGAGCTGTTTTTT. The chain employs TRBV19 and TRBJ2-2, with D tentatively TRBD2 (5 bases). Per the germline V gene, CDR1 is LNHDA and CDR2 is SQIVND (reference sequence). CDR3 length: 14 amino acids. V lost 9 bases, J lost 1 base, and 12 bases lay in between.

The J gene is TRBJ2-1, the V gene TRBV5-1, with TRBD2 identical over 8 bases. The CDR3 spans 17 residues. Looked up from germline, CDR1 is SGHRS and CDR2 is YFSETQ. V was clipped by 7 bases and J by 0 bases; unmatched bases: 12. This CDR3 reads CASERGSGASSYNEQFF. The CDR3 coding sequence is TGCGCCAGCGAAAGGGGTAGCGGGGCAAGCTCCTACAATGAGCAGTTCTTC.

A word on this clone: Being one base from a much bigger clone, this may be a read error. At the DNA level, this CDR3 is encoded by other sequences in the same sample as well. The chain has TRBV11-2 and TRBJ1-2; D unclear. Germline CDR1 SGHAT, CDR2 FQNNGV. The length of the CDR3 is 13 residues. Trimming removed 0 bases at V and 8 bases at J, with 10 bases between. The CDR3 coding sequence is TGTGCCAGCAGCTTAGAAGGAGGCTACGGCTACACCTTC. Protein product: CASSLEGGYGYTF.

This sequence joins TRBV6-5 and TRBJ1-6, with 8 positions matching TRBD1. V lost 0 bases to trimming and J lost 7 bases; unmatched junction nucleotides: 5. Germline CDR1 and CDR2: MNHEY and SVGAGI. The CDR3 extends over 16 amino acids. The DNA of the CDR3 is TGTGCCAGCAGTTACTCCATTTACAGGGGGAATTCACCCCTCCACTTT. It yields the protein CASSYSIYRGNSPLHF.

Only one count was recorded for this clone. This sequence joins TRBV11-3 and TRBJ2-5; no firm D call. Trimming shortened V by 5 bases and J by 4 bases, and 11 bases separated the two germline ends. In germline, CDR1 is SGHNT, CDR2 YENEEA. The CDR3 runs to 13 residues. The chain's CDR3 is CASSPPQSETQYF. For the CDR3, the DNA is TGTGCCAGCAGCCCGCCCCAGTCAGAGACCCAGTACTTC.

With respect to this clone: Given a far larger clone just one base away, this is likely a sequencing read error. The chain carries TRBV5-8 and TRBJ1-1, with D perhaps TRBD1 (5 bases). V lost 4 bases and J 3 bases, leaving 16 bases between the germline ends. CDR3 length equals 15 residues. CDR1 and CDR2 (germline): SGHTS, YDEGEE. The CDR3 DNA follows: TGTGCCAGCAGCAGTTCCCGACAGATGGACACTGAAGCTTTCTTT. Its protein is CASSSSRQMDTEAFF.

This rearrangement joins TRBV5-4 to TRBJ2-3; D is possibly TRBD1 or TRBD2 (5 bases each). The V gene lost 5 bases and the J gene lost 6 bases, with 13 bases spanning the gap. The CDR3 has 13 residues. Germline V gene lookup returns CDR1 SGHNT and CDR2 YYREEE (reference sequence). CDR3 bases: TGTGCCAGCAGACCCGGGACCGCGGATACGCAGTATTTT. As protein: CASRPGTADTQYF. Using reference TRBV5-4 and TRBJ2-3 for the parts outside the CDR3, the full variable domain is ETGVTQSPTHLIKTRGQQVTLRCSSQSGHNTVSWYQQALGQGPQFIFQYYREEENGRGNFPPRFSGLQFPNYSSELNVNALELDDSALYLCASRPGTADTQYFGPGTRLTVL.

Note on this clone: Given a much more abundant clone one base away, this may be a read error. The chain uses TRBV7-9 and TRBJ1-2; TRBD1 matches 8 bases. Trimming at V came to 6 bases and at J to 6 bases, leaving 0 bases not matched to a gene. The germline V gene has CDR1 SEHNR and CDR2 FQNEAQ (reference sequence). The CDR3 has 11 amino acids. CDR3 in amino acids: CASRTGDGYTF. CDR3 nucleotides: TGTGCCAGCAGGACAGGGGATGGCTACACCTTC.

In this sample, this clone turned up many times. The chain combines TRBV11-3 with TRBJ2-7; D gene ambiguous. This CDR3 has 12 amino acids. The V and J ends lost 3 bases and 6 bases respectively, with 9 bases between them. CDR1 is SGHNT and CDR2 is YENEEA in the germline V gene. The CDR3 loop is CASSLAPGEQYF. The CDR3 DNA reads as TGTGCCAGCAGCTTGGCCCCCGGCGAGCAGTACTTC. The variable domain in full, with the rest retrieved from reference TRBV11-3 and TRBJ2-7, is EAGVVQSPRYKIIEKKQPVAFWCNPISGHNTLYWYLQNLGQGPELLIRYENEEAVDDSQLPKDRFSAERLKGVDSTLKIQPAELGDSAVYLCASSLAPGEQYFGPGTRLTVT.

J is TRBJ1-5 and V is TRBV28; 10 positions agree with TRBD1. This CDR3 has 15 amino acids. Germline V gene sequence: CDR1 MDHEN, CDR2 SYDVKM. After removal of 2 bases from V and 6 bases from J, the junction contained 4 bases not matched to a gene. CDR3: CASSLGTGVGQPQHF. CDR3 bases: TGTGCCAGCAGTTTAGGGACAGGGGTCGGTCAGCCCCAGCATTTT.

The gene calls are TRBV30 and TRBJ1-4; D unclear. The CDR3 runs 12 residues. CDR1 is GTSNPN, CDR2 SVGIG, per germline (reference sequence). V was clipped by 5 bases and J by 8 bases, with 12 bases between them. The CDR3 loop is CAWDQRGEKLFF. The CDR3 DNA follows: TGTGCCTGGGACCAGCGAGGCGAAAAACTGTTTTTT.

Regarding this clone: A far bigger clonotype differs at one base, so this is likely a read error. Other DNA variants within this sample encode the same CDR3. The chain links TRBV9 to TRBJ1-4; unclear D gene. This CDR3 has 14 residues. Germline V lookup: CDR1 SGDLS, CDR2 YYNGEE. Written as DNA, the CDR3 is TGCGCCAGCAGCGTCGGATACGTTAATGAAAAACTGTTTTTT. Amino acid sequence: CASSVGYVNEKLFF.

This clone has only one observation. This chain connects TRBV6-1 to TRBJ1-2; no definite D call. Trimming took off 5 bases at V and 4 bases at J, with 11 bases between the two ends. The CDR3 contains 13 residues. Germline V lookup: CDR1 MNHNS, CDR2 SASEGT. CDR3 residues: CASSSGRGYGYTF. The DNA for the CDR3 is TGTGCCAGCAGTTCGGGCCGAGGCTATGGCTACACCTTC.

This chain links TRBV7-2 with TRBJ2-3; D gene unclear. Per the germline V gene, CDR1 is SGHTA and CDR2 is FQGNSA. V was cut by 1 base and J by 1 base, with 9 bases left in between. This CDR3 is 15 amino acids long. CDR3: CASSLEGWGTDTQYF. CDR3 in DNA: TGTGCCAGCAGCTTAGAAGGCTGGGGCACAGATACGCAGTATTTT.

V usage is TRBV7-8 and J usage is TRBJ1-5; 8 positions agree with TRBD1. CDR3 size: 15 residues. Unmatched junction bases numbered 6, after V lost 5 bases and J lost 3 bases. Germline V gene lookup returns CDR1 SGHVS and CDR2 FQNEAQ. CDR3 amino acids: CASSVQGAINQPQHF. The CDR3 DNA is TGTGCCAGCAGCGTTCAGGGGGCGATCAATCAGCCCCAGCATTTT. Filled out from reference TRBV7-8 and TRBJ1-5, the complete variable domain reads GAGVSQSPRYKVAKRGQDVALRCDPISGHVSLFWYQQALGQGPEFLTYFQNEAQLDKSGLPSDRFFAERPEGSVSTLKIQRTQQEDSAVYLCASSVQGAINQPQHFGDGTRLSIL.

This chain uses TRBV29-1 with TRBJ1-5; D is uncertain. The germline CDR1 and CDR2 sequences are SQVTM and ANQGSEA. The length of the CDR3 is 12 residues. The ends were cut back, 6 bases at V and 2 bases at J, with 8 bases in the middle. In DNA, the CDR3 is TGCAGCGTGAGGGAAGGCAATCAGCCCCAGCATTTT. Amino acid sequence: CSVREGNQPQHF.

This sequence joins TRBV5-1 and TRBJ2-5, with D unclear. This CDR3 spans 14 amino acids. The ends were cut back, 4 bases at V and 5 bases at J, with 15 bases in the middle. Germline CDR1 and CDR2: SGHRS and YFSETQ. In DNA, the CDR3 is TGCGCCAGCAGCCCTCAAACCGGTGGGGAGACCCAGTACTTC. Translation: CASSPQTGGETQYF.

About this clone itself: A much larger clone sits a single nucleotide away, making a read error possible. The same CDR3 can be traced to other DNA sequences in this sample. The rearrangement uses TRBV28 and TRBJ1-1; 8 bases map to TRBD1. Germline CDR1 and CDR2: MDHEN and SYDVKM. J gave up 5 bases and V 2 bases, and 4 bases lay outside the gene matches. There are 14 residues in the CDR3. The DNA of the CDR3 is TGTGCCAGCAGTTTACGACAGGGGAATACTGAAGCTTTCTTT. This gives the protein CASSLRQGNTEAFF.

Comments on this clone: A read error may be the cause here, since a much bigger clone is one base away. The chain is built from TRBV7-2 and TRBJ2-2; no clear D gene. CDR1 SGHTA and CDR2 FQGNSA come from the germline V gene. Trimming removed 3 bases at V and 0 bases at J, with 2 bases between. The CDR3 is 13 residues long. This chain's CDR3 is CASSLPNTGELFF. For the CDR3, the DNA is TGTGCCAGCAGCTTGCCGAACACCGGGGAGCTGTTTTTT.